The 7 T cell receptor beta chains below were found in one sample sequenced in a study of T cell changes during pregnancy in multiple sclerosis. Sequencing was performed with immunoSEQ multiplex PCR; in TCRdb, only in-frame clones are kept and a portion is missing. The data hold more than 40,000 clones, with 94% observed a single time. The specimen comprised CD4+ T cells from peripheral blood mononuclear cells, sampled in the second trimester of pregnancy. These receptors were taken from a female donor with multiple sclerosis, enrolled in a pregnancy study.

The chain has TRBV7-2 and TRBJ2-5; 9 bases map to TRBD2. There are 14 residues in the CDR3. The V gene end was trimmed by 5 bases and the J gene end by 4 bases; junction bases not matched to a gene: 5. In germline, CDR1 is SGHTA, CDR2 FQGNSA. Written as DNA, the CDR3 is TGTGCCAGCAGCCCGGGACTAGCCCGAGAGACCCAGTACTTC. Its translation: CASSPGLARETQYF.

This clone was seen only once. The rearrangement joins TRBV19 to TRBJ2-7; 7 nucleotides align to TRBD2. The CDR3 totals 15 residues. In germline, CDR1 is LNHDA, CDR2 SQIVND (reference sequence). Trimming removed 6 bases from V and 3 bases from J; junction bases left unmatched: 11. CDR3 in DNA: TGTGCCAGTAGCCTCCAGCCCGGGGGGAACTACGAGCAGTACTTC. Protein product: CASSLQPGGNYEQYF.

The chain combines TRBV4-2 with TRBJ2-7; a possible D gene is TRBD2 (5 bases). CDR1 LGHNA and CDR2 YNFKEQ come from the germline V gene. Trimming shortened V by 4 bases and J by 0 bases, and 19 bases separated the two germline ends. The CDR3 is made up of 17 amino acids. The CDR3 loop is CASSPGSRLSSSYEQYF. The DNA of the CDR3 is TGTGCCAGCAGCCCTGGGTCGCGACTATCTAGCTCCTACGAGCAGTACTTC.

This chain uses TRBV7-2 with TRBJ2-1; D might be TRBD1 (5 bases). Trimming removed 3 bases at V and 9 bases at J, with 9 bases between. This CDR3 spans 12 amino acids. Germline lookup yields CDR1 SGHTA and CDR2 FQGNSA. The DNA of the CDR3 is TGTGCCAGCAGCTTCACAGGCGGTGAGCAGTTCTTC. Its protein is CASSFTGGEQFF.

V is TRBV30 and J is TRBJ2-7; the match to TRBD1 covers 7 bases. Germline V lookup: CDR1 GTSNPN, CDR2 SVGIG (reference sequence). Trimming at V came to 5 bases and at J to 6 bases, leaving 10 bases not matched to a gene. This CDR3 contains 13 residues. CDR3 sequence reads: CAWETGVSGEQYF. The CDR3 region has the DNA TGTGCCTGGGAAACAGGGGTCTCAGGCGAGCAGTACTTC.

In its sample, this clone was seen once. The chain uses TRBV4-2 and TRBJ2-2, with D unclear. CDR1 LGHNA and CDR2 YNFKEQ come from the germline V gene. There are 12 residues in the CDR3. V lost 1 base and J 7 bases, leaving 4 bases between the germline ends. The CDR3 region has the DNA TGTGCCAGCAGCCAAGTCCACGGGGAGCTGTTTTTT. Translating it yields CASSQVHGELFF.

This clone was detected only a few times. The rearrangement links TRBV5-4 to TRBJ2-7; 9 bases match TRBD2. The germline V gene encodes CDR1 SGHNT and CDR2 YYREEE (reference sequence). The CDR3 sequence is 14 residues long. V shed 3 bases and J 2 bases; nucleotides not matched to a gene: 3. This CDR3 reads CASSSRLAAYEQYF. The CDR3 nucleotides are TGTGCCAGCAGCTCAAGACTAGCGGCCTACGAGCAGTACTTC.